This note documents a single T cell receptor (beta chain) sequence. The table came from immunoSEQ multiplex PCR; TCRdb's copy has only in-frame clones and leaves some out. This sample has 45,000 to 55,000 clones, with over 85% found just once. The sample belongs to a study of T cell changes during pregnancy in multiple sclerosis. Trimming pared 1 base from V and 4 bases from J, leaving 10 bases between. The CDR3 runs 14 residues. Germline values: CDR1 MNHNS, CDR2 SASEGT. V usage is TRBV6-1 and J usage is TRBJ1-2, with no clear D. The origin of this receptor is a female donor with multiple sclerosis, enrolled in a pregnancy study. The sequencing used peripheral blood, collected in the first trimester of pregnancy. CDR3 protein: CASSEGPTIYGYTF. The CDR3 DNA reads TGTGCCAGCAGTGAAGGTCCGACAATCTATGGCTACACCTTC.